Listed below are T cell receptor beta chains from one sample, sequenced in a study of cytomegalovirus exposure and HLA in healthy donors. The repertoire was sequenced with immunoSEQ multiplex PCR; TCRdb's copy has only in-frame clones and lacks some. The sample table sets out 53,000 or so clones. The specimen was PBMCs. These receptors came from a male donor in good health and CMV-seropositive. Each CDR3 is given with its conserved first and last residue. Fields, in order: J gene, D gene, V gene, CDR3 protein, CDR3 DNA. D genes are given only for firm matches.

TRBJ1-1,NA,TRBV2,CASSILDRRSGFF,TGTGCCAGCAGCATCCTCGACAGACGAAGTGGTTTCTTT
TRBJ2-5,TRBD2,TRBV5-4,CAMDREGETQYF,TGTGCCATGGATAGGGAGGGGGAGACCCAGTACTTC
TRBJ1-2,TRBD1,TRBV4-3,CASSQDTGGGYGYTF,TGCGCCAGCAGCCAAGACACAGGGGGCGGTTATGGCTACACCTTC
TRBJ2-2,NA,TRBV18,CASSPVAAGQNTGELFF,TGTGCCAGCTCACCAGTCGCGGCAGGGCAGAACACCGGGGAGCTGTTTTTT
TRBJ2-1,NA,TRBV13,CASSFRTLSYNEQFF,TGTGCCAGCAGCTTTCGGACTCTCTCCTACAATGAGCAGTTCTTC
TRBJ1-1,NA,TRBV7-3,CASKEGVNTEAFF,TGTGCCAGCAAAGAGGGGGTGAACACTGAAGCTTTCTTT
TRBJ2-6,TRBD1,TRBV7-3,CASRTQGNSSGANVPTF,TGTGCCAGCAGGACACAGGGGAATTCCTCTGGGGCCAACGTCCCGACTTTC
TRBJ2-7,NA,TRBV7-9,CASSSNYEQYF,TGTGCCAGCAGCTCCAACTACGAGCAGTACTTC
TRBJ1-5,TRBD1,TRBV4-1,CASSQGTGGLGNQPQHF,TGCGCCAGCAGCCAAGGGACAGGGGGCTTGGGTAATCAGCCCCAGCATTTT
TRBJ2-2,NA,TRBV4-3,CASSQEFFNTGELFF,TGCGCCAGCAGCCAAGAATTCTTCAACACCGGGGAGCTGTTTTTT
TRBJ2-3,NA,TRBV6-5,CASSYRGITDTQYF,TGTGCCAGCAGTTACAGAGGGATCACAGATACGCAGTATTTT
TRBJ2-1,TRBD2,TRBV2,CANRASGGLSSYNEQFF,TGTGCCAACCGCGCTAGCGGGGGCCTGAGCTCCTACAATGAGCAGTTCTTC
TRBJ2-1,TRBD1,TRBV7-2,CASRLGGTGPYNEQFF,TGTGCCAGCAGATTAGGCGGGACAGGACCCTACAATGAGCAGTTCTTC
TRBJ1-2,NA,TRBV7-2,CASSLVLQGLGPNYGYTF,TGTGCCAGCAGCTTAGTCCTACAGGGTTTGGGGCCTAACTATGGCTACACCTTC
TRBJ1-5,NA,TRBV27,CASRGGSYNQPQHF,TGTGCTAGTAGGGGGGGCAGCTACAATCAGCCCCAGCATTTT
TRBJ2-5,NA,TRBV7-2,CATRRGGLQETQYF,TGTGCCACCCGTAGGGGGGGGCTACAAGAGACCCAGTACTTC
TRBJ1-3,TRBD1,TRBV28,CASSLFQGAAGNTIYF,TGTGCCAGCAGTTTATTCCAGGGGGCGGCTGGAAACACCATATATTTT
TRBJ2-3,TRBD1,TRBV7-7,CASSPGQLADTQYF,TGTGCCAGCAGCCCGGGACAGCTCGCAGATACGCAGTATTTT
TRBJ1-3,TRBD1,TRBV7-9,CASSSQGTGATIYF,TGTGCCAGCAGCTCACAGGGGACCGGGGCCACCATATATTTT
TRBJ2-1,NA,TRBV28,CASSFGNRVNNEQFF,TGTGCCAGCAGTTTTGGGAACAGGGTGAACAATGAGCAGTTCTTC
TRBJ1-2,NA,TRBV1,CTSSRPPPGIYGYTF,TGCACCAGCAGCCGCCCTCCCCCGGGGATCTATGGCTACACCTTC
TRBJ1-6,NA,TRBV27,CASSGGGGAYNSPLHF,TGTGCCAGCAGTGGCGGCGGGGGCGCGTATAATTCACCCCTCCACTTT
TRBJ2-7,TRBD1,TRBV6-1,CASPAGAGGGYEQYF,TGTGCCAGCCCCGCCGGGGCAGGGGGCGGCTACGAGCAGTACTTC
TRBJ1-2,NA,TRBV5-6,CASSIWTGGLYGYTF,TGTGCCAGCAGCATATGGACGGGAGGACTCTATGGCTACACCTTC
TRBJ2-2,TRBD2,TRBV13,CASSFLAGGRKELFF,TGTGCCAGCAGCTTCTTAGCGGGGGGGCGTAAGGAGCTGTTTTTT
TRBJ1-5,TRBD1,TRBV7-9,CASSRTGSNQPQHF,TGTGCCAGCAGCCGGACAGGGAGCAATCAGCCCCAGCATTTT
TRBJ2-7,NA,TRBV15,CATSRDWGVQYF,TGTGCCACCAGCAGAGATTGGGGCGTACAGTACTTC
TRBJ2-7,NA,TRBV15,CATSRGGENYEQYF,TGTGCCACCAGCAGAGGGGGGGAGAACTACGAGCAGTACTTC